Listed below are T cell receptor beta chains from one sample, sequenced in a study of T cells in Graves' hyperthyroidism and ophthalmopathy. TCRdb reprocessed the multiplex PCR reads via MiXCR and lists one record per CDR3 protein. The sample contains about 420,000 distinct CDR3 sequences, around 16% of which appear only once. What was sequenced was blood. The origin of the receptors is a woman under 30 with Graves' hyperthyroidism. Each CDR3 is given with its conserved first and last residue. A D gene is named only where the DNA matches it firmly. A clone size is listed for some rows: how often the clone was seen (once, few, many), or a class if it is expanded.

>TRBD1|TRBJ2-1|many|TRBV7-9
TGTGCCAGCAGCCCCCAGACAGGGAGTCGGGACAATGAGCAGTTCTTC
CASSPQTGSRDNEQFF
>TRBD2|TRBJ2-7|many|TRBV7-3
TGTGCCAGCAGCCCCGGGGGGAGCGGAAACTACGAGCAGTACTTC
CASSPGGSGNYEQYF
>-|TRBJ1-2|-|TRBV20-1
TGCAGTGCTAGAGTGGACAGCCGTGGCTACACCTTC
CSARVDSRGYTF
>-|TRBJ1-2|-|TRBV3-1
TGTGCCAGCAGCCAACAACGACGAAACTATGGCTACACCTTC
CASSQQRRNYGYTF
>TRBD1|TRBJ1-1|many|TRBV29-1
TGCAGCGCTCCGGGACAGGAAAACGAAGCTTTCTTT
CSAPGQENEAFF
>-|TRBJ2-7|-|TRBV11-3
TGTGCCAGCAGCCCCCGTTATGGGACCGCCAGACCTTACGAGCAGTACTTC
CASSPRYGTARPYEQYF
>-|TRBJ2-3|many|TRBV6-2/TRBV6-3
TGTGCCAGCAGTTTCCACCACCCTGCAGATACGCAGTATTTT
CASSFHHPADTQYF
>-|TRBJ1-4|many|TRBV6-1
TGTGCCAGCAGCCACCGGGCCCAGGGCGGTGAAAAACTGTTTTTT
CASSHRAQGGEKLFF
>-|TRBJ2-3|many|TRBV5-1
TGCGCCAGCAGCATGGGGGGCAACACAGATACGCAGTATTTT
CASSMGGNTDTQYF
>-|TRBJ2-7|many|TRBV2
TGTGCCAGCGGGTTCAAGGAGCAGTACTTC
CASGFKEQYF
>-|TRBJ2-5|many|TRBV13
TGTGCCAGCAGCTCTGCCGGGGCGGGGCAAGAGACCCAGTACTTC
CASSSAGAGQETQYF
>TRBD1|TRBJ1-2|few|TRBV2
TGTGCCAGCAGTCCTACTCCGGGACAGGGATATGGCTACACCTTC
CASSPTPGQGYGYTF
>-|TRBJ2-6|many|TRBV7-9
TGTGCCAGCAGCCGTCCTTCCGGGGCCAACGTCCTGACTTTC
CASSRPSGANVLTF
>TRBD1|TRBJ1-2|many|TRBV24-1
TGTGCCACCAGTGAGACAGGGAAGAACTATGGCTACACCTTC
CATSETGKNYGYTF
>TRBD2|TRBJ2-5|many|TRBV20-1
TGCAGTGCTTCGGGACTAGCGGGAGACCTCACGCAAGAGACCCAGTACTTC
CSASGLAGDLTQETQYF
>-|TRBJ1-5|few|TRBV10-3
TGTGCCATCAGTGAGGACGTGCTTCAGCCCCAGCATTTT
CAISEDVLQPQHF